These 30 T cell receptor beta chains were all obtained from the same sample, sequenced in a study of radiation and T cells in renal cell carcinoma (dated by TCRdb to 2019 to 2021). Libraries came from the immunoSEQ multiplex PCR assay. TCRdb provides this immuneACCESS table in a form limited to in-frame rearrangements. Some clones are lacking; in checked studies, under half of them reflect an unresolved V gene, and why the rest are absent is not known. This sample holds around 140,000 clones; roughly 90% were observed only once. Of the sample, around 4.1% falls within the top ten clones. The time point label for this specimen denotes: baseline pretreatment blood. Sample treatment or condition, as interpreted from the label and publication: 15 Gy SBRT to primary tumor, nephrectomy 4 weeks later. Here the sequenced sample was blood, taken from a patient whose treatment included radiotherapy and nephrectomy. These receptor sequences come from a woman aged 70 to 79 with renal cell carcinoma.

The V call is TRBV19, the J call TRBJ1-1, with a weak D call TRBD1 (6 bases). Trimming stripped 3 bases from V and 5 bases from J, with 13 bases between. The CDR3 loop spans 14 amino acids. Germline CDR1 LNHDA, CDR2 SQIVND (reference sequence). CDR3 loop: CASSISSGATEAFF. The CDR3 DNA reads as TGTGCCAGTAGTATCTCATCAGGGGCAACTGAAGCTTTCTTT.

The chain uses TRBV29-1 and TRBJ1-2; D unresolved. Looked up from germline, CDR1 is SQVTM and CDR2 is ANQGSEA. This CDR3 spans 12 amino acids. With 4 bases removed from V and 1 base from J, the gap between germline ends came to 7 bases. CDR3 in amino acids: CSVGWSNYGYTF. In DNA, the CDR3 is TGCAGCGTTGGTTGGAGTAACTATGGCTACACCTTC.

The J gene is TRBJ1-1, the V gene TRBV6-1, with D uncertain. Deletions cut 2 bases from V and 0 bases from J, with 10 bases between. The CDR3 extends over 15 amino acids. Germline V gives CDR1 MNHNS, CDR2 SASEGT. The CDR3, as DNA: TGTGCCAGCAGTGAATCGGCGGTCTTGAACACTGAAGCTTTCTTT. Translated: CASSESAVLNTEAFF.

This rearrangement joins TRBV19 to TRBJ2-7; TRBD2 is a possible D gene (5 bases). CDR3 length: 15 amino acids. The germline CDR1 and CDR2 sequences are LNHDA and SQIVND (reference sequence). Trimming removed 3 bases from V and 7 bases from J, with 19 bases in between. The CDR3: CASSIEVAAAAEQYF. CDR3 in DNA: TGTGCCAGTAGTATTGAGGTGGCGGCAGCGGCTGAGCAGTACTTC.

The chain joins TRBV28 to TRBJ2-2; D possibly uses TRBD1 or TRBD2 (5 bases each). V was trimmed by 7 bases and J by 10 bases, leaving 19 bases between them. Germline loops: CDR1 MDHEN, CDR2 SYDVKM. This CDR3 has 14 residues. CDR3 in DNA: TGTGCCAGCAATGGGACCCCGGAGATCGAGGAGCTGTTTTTT. This sequence encodes CASNGTPEIEELFF.

This sequence joins TRBV4-3 and TRBJ2-5; 9 nucleotides agree with TRBD1. The germline V gene has CDR1 LGHNA and CDR2 YSLEER. The V segment lost 3 bases and the J segment 5 bases; nucleotides outside the gene matches: 1. This CDR3 has 13 amino acids. The CDR3 loop reads CASSQTGGETQYF. The CDR3 DNA follows: TGCGCCAGCAGCCAGACAGGGGGGGAGACCCAGTACTTC.

The chain links TRBV18 to TRBJ1-6; D remains ambiguous. This CDR3 has 17 residues. CDR1 is KGHSH, CDR2 LQKENI, per germline. Trimming took off 3 bases at V and 10 bases at J, with 22 bases between the two ends. The CDR3 region is CASSPSISRGLGSPLHF. The CDR3 DNA follows: TGTGCCAGCTCACCGTCCATTTCGCGGGGTTTGGGCTCACCCCTCCACTTT.

V is TRBV27 and J is TRBJ1-2, with 8 nucleotides matching TRBD1. The V and J ends lost 7 bases and 6 bases, in that order; junction bases with no gene match: 10. The V gene's germline CDR1 is MNHEY and CDR2 SMNVEV (reference sequence). This CDR3 is 14 amino acids long. This CDR3 is CASTRTGQAHGYTF. In nucleotides, the CDR3 is TGTGCCAGCACCCGAACGGGACAGGCACATGGCTACACCTTC.

V is TRBV5-4 and J is TRBJ1-2, with D unresolved. The length of the CDR3 is 13 residues. Germline CDR1 is SGHNT and CDR2 is YYREEE (reference sequence). Trimming pared 0 bases from V and 8 bases from J, leaving 11 bases between. The CDR3 sequence is CASSLAQLGGYTF. Here the CDR3 DNA reads TGTGCCAGCAGCTTGGCTCAGTTGGGCGGCTACACCTTC.

The CDR3 bases are TGTGCCATCAGTGAAACCGGCGGCAGGGCGAATTCACCCCTCCACTTT. Protein product: CAISETGGRANSPLHF. The chain is built from TRBV10-3 and TRBJ1-6; TRBD1 might be the D (5 bases). Germline values: CDR1 ENHRY, CDR2 SYGVKD. The CDR3 contains 16 residues. The V end was cut by 3 bases, the J end by 7 bases, with 16 bases between.

This chain joins TRBV6-5 and TRBJ2-4; 9 bases map to TRBD1. The germline V gene encodes CDR1 MNHEY and CDR2 SVGAGI. After removal of 0 bases from V and 0 bases from J, the junction contained 0 bases not matched to a gene. The CDR3 runs to 16 residues. The CDR3, as DNA: TGTGCCAGCAGTTACTCGGGACAGGGAGCCAAAAACATTCAGTACTTC. Encoded protein: CASSYSGQGAKNIQYF.

The V gene is TRBV27, the J gene TRBJ1-2, with a possible D match to TRBD1 (6 bases). The CDR3 consists of 16 residues. The germline V gene has CDR1 MNHEY and CDR2 SMNVEV (reference sequence). The CDR3 bases are TGTGCAGCAGGGGATTTAGGGACCTCAGCTAACTATGGCTACACCTTC. Encoded protein: CAAGDLGTSANYGYTF.

This clone was recorded once. The CDR3, as DNA: TGTGCCAGCAGCCAAGATCCGGCAGGAGATTCACCCCTCCACTTT. This encodes CASSQDPAGDSPLHF. The chain joins TRBV14 to TRBJ1-6; D remains unclear. The CDR3 totals 15 residues. Germline CDR1 reads SGHDN; CDR2 reads FVKESK. Trimming cost V 0 bases and J 8 bases, with 11 bases left between them.

J is TRBJ1-1 and V is TRBV27; TRBD1 aligns across 7 bases. Germline CDR1 is MNHEY and CDR2 is SMNVEV (reference sequence). CDR3 size: 14 residues. V shed 5 bases, J shed 6 bases, and the junction held 9 bases outside the gene matches. CDR3 region: CASSNYRGLAEAFF. CDR3 DNA: TGTGCCAGCAGTAATTACAGGGGTCTGGCTGAAGCTTTCTTT.

The chain recombines TRBV27 with TRBJ2-3; TRBD2 matches at 9 bases. CDR1 is MNHEY, CDR2 SMNVEV, per germline (reference sequence). With 3 bases clipped from V and 2 bases from J, the junction kept 3 bases outside the gene matches. The CDR3 consists of 15 residues. CDR3 DNA sequence: TGTGCCAGCAGTTTGCGGGGGGGCGTCACAGATACGCAGTATTTT. Protein product: CASSLRGGVTDTQYF.

The V and J genes are TRBV4-1 and TRBJ1-2; D not resolved. Germline V CDR1 and CDR2: MGHRA, YSYEKL. Trimming left V 3 bases short and J 5 bases short, with 10 bases between. CDR3 length: 13 residues. The chain's CDR3 is CASSHPGGYGYTF. CDR3 coding DNA: TGCGCCAGCAGCCACCCCGGTGGATATGGCTACACCTTC.

This clone was detected only once. This sequence joins TRBV4-2 and TRBJ1-6; no clear D gene. V was trimmed by 1 base and J by 9 bases, leaving 10 bases between them. This CDR3 has 14 residues. Germline V CDR1 and CDR2: LGHNA, YNFKEQ. The CDR3 is CASSQAEASSPLHF. The DNA for the CDR3 is TGTGCCAGCAGCCAAGCGGAGGCCAGTTCACCCCTCCACTTT.

The genes are TRBV5-4 and TRBJ2-5; weak D call: TRBD1 (7 bases). The DNA end is a closer match to TRBJ2-7, so the J assignment may be wrong. This CDR3 has 17 residues. Germline V gene sequence: CDR1 SGHNT, CDR2 YYREEE (reference sequence). In DNA, the CDR3 is TGTGCCAGCAGCCGAGACCCGACAGGGAGGATCTCCTACGAGCAGTACTTC. Its protein product is CASSRDPTGRISYEQYF.

V gene TRBV14 combines with J gene TRBJ2-4; D may be TRBD1 (5 bases). V lost 5 bases to trimming and J lost 0 bases, with 8 bases between them. Germline-derived CDR1 and CDR2 are SGHDN and FVKESK. The CDR3 loop spans 14 amino acids. CDR3 protein: CASSLGLAKNIQYF. DNA of the CDR3: TGTGCCAGCAGCTTGGGGCTAGCCAAAAACATTCAGTACTTC.

The chain joins TRBV9 to TRBJ2-2, with D unresolved. CDR3 length: 12 amino acids. CDR1 is SGDLS, CDR2 YYNGEE, per germline. Deletions cut 1 base from V and 6 bases from J, with 4 bases between. CDR3 residues: CASSVSSGELFF. As DNA, the CDR3 is TGTGCCAGCAGCGTAAGTTCCGGGGAGCTGTTTTTT.

Points on this clone: Other nucleotide sequences from this sample produce the same CDR3. The J gene is TRBJ1-3, the V gene TRBV4-1; weak D call: TRBD1 (6 bases). Trimming pared 1 base from V and 5 bases from J, leaving 9 bases between. The length of the CDR3 is 14 residues. Germline V lookup: CDR1 MGHRA, CDR2 YSYEKL. CDR3 sequence (DNA): TGCGCCAGCAGCCAAGGGCAGGGGAGAAACACCATATATTTT. Encoded protein: CASSQGQGRNTIYF.

In nucleotides, the CDR3 is TGTGCCAGCAGCGTAGGGGGGACCTATGGCTACACCTTC. This translates into CASSVGGTYGYTF. J is TRBJ1-2 and V is TRBV11-1; a possible D gene is TRBD1 (6 bases). In germline, CDR1 is SGHAT, CDR2 FQDESV (reference sequence). CDR3 length equals 13 residues. Trimming removed 5 bases at V and 4 bases at J, with 11 bases between.

The chain recombines TRBV6-1 with TRBJ1-2; D gene unclear. CDR1 is MNHNS, CDR2 SASEGT, per germline. With 6 bases removed from V and 1 base from J, the gap between germline ends came to 12 bases. The length of the CDR3 is 14 residues. The chain's CDR3 is CASRSAGSNYGYTF. CDR3 in DNA: TGTGCCAGCAGATCCGCCGGGAGTAACTATGGCTACACCTTC.

The chain combines TRBV30 with TRBJ1-2; the D gene is possibly TRBD1 (6 bases). The germline V gene encodes CDR1 GTSNPN and CDR2 SVGIG (reference sequence). The CDR3 runs 12 residues. Between the trimmed V and J ends, which lost 5 bases and 3 bases, there was a span of 10 bases. The CDR3: CAWSRTDYGYTF. The CDR3 DNA reads TGTGCCTGGTCCCGGACAGACTATGGCTACACCTTC.

CDR3 in amino acids: CASSIGQGAVRVETQYF. CDR3 nucleotide sequence: TGTGCCAGCAGCATCGGACAGGGGGCAGTAAGGGTCGAGACCCAGTACTTC. The chain is built from TRBV7-3 and TRBJ2-5; 11 bases fit TRBD1. Germline CDR1 and CDR2: SGHTA and FQGTGA. With V trimmed by 5 bases and J by 5 bases, 13 bases remained unmatched. The CDR3 spans 17 residues.

CDR3 DNA: TGTGCCAGCAGCGTAGGGGTCGCCGCTAATGAAAAACTGTTTTTT. It translates to CASSVGVAANEKLFF. The chain links TRBV9 to TRBJ1-4, with unresolved D. This CDR3 has 15 amino acids. From germline, CDR1 is SGDLS and CDR2 YYNGEE. V lost 0 bases and J 3 bases, leaving 9 bases between the germline ends.

This chain uses TRBV5-1 with TRBJ1-1, with D unclear. Germline-derived CDR1 and CDR2 are SGHRS and YFSETQ. The CDR3 is 14 amino acids. V was pared by 5 bases and J by 0 bases, with 11 bases between. The CDR3: CASSRDLMNTEAFF. The DNA for the CDR3 is TGCGCCAGCAGTAGGGATCTCATGAACACTGAAGCTTTCTTT.

The chain couples TRBV6-5 to TRBJ2-5; 7 nucleotides align to TRBD1. Trimming at V came to 1 base and at J to 5 bases, leaving 10 bases not matched to a gene. CDR3 length: 16 amino acids. Germline CDR1 MNHEY, CDR2 SVGAGI. Written as DNA, the CDR3 is TGTGCCAGCAGTTACTTGAAGGAAGGGGGCGTCGAGACCCAGTACTTC. Translation: CASSYLKEGGVETQYF.

This clone came up once. The chain recombines TRBV5-1 with TRBJ2-5; no clear D gene. The J call may not be correct, given that the DNA end is closer to TRBJ2-7. This CDR3 contains 11 residues. The V gene's germline CDR1 is SGHRS and CDR2 YFSETQ. CDR3 bases: TGCGCCAGCAGCTCATATAACGAGCAGTACTTC. Protein sequence: CASSSYNEQYF.

This clone was found a few times. The chain employs TRBV19 and TRBJ1-5, with D possibly TRBD1 on 5 matching bases. Trimming pared 6 bases from V and 2 bases from J, leaving 11 bases between. Per germline, CDR1 LNHDA and CDR2 SQIVND (reference sequence). CDR3 length equals 14 residues. The CDR3 region has the DNA TGTGCCAGTAGCAGGGAGACCGGCAATCAGCCCCAGCATTTT. This translates into CASSRETGNQPQHF.